These T cell receptor beta chains were read from a single sample in a study of blood T cell repertoires in COVID-19. Only in-frame clones appear in the TCRdb table, and some are missing; sequencing was by immunoSEQ multiplex PCR. Of some 120,000 clones in the sample, approximately 87% are singletons; the top ten hold 6% to 8.5%. Sequences were obtained from peripheral blood. The source is a man in his forties or fifties with acute or convalescent COVID-19. Both conserved end residues are part of each CDR3. The D gene is left open where the match is weak.

v_call,d_call,cdr3_aa
TRBV4-1,TRBD1,CASSQQSTGTANYGYTF
TRBV5-4,TRBD2,CASSPAGDYSTDTQYF
TRBV12-3/TRBV12-4,-,CASSRSYNEQFF
TRBV6-6,TRBD1,CASSPRGGPDTQYF
TRBV5-1,TRBD2,CASSLGLLAGGEKQFF
TRBV7-2,-,CASSLEEIAESTDTQYF
TRBV15,TRBD2,CATSRGVTSGKADTQYF
TRBV6-1,TRBD1,CASSERGRGEKLFF
TRBV7-9,-,CASSLGSTEAFF
TRBV19,TRBD2,CASNPGGYTGELFF
TRBV12-3/TRBV12-4,-,CASSLQGGTEAFF
TRBV6-1,TRBD2,CASSGLAGGNQGTQYF
TRBV6-6,TRBD2,CASSYSLAGSQFF
TRBV11-3,-,CASSLGRLYEQYF
TRBV11-3,-,CASSGVAGYTF
TRBV9,TRBD1,CASSVETGRGNTIYF
TRBV9,-,CASSASNSNQPQHF
TRBV13,-,CASPETEAFF
TRBV30,-,CAWGGGRDSYNEQFF
TRBV27,TRBD1,CASSFHPGQGVSQPQHF
TRBV27,-,CASSFRGRNTGELFF
TRBV30,TRBD1,CAWQRGQGAYEQYF
TRBV6-2/TRBV6-3,TRBD2,CASSVLAGTRQETQYF
TRBV2,TRBD1,CARETTGRNSPLHF
TRBV9,-,CASSVGRATGELFF
TRBV24-1,TRBD2,CATSDPGLEGADTQYF
TRBV19,-,CASSDRRETQYF
TRBV27,-,CASSLSGGFGNQPQHF
TRBV18,-,CASSPSLDTEAFF
TRBV19,TRBD2,CASSISGLAGDFGTKNIQYF
TRBV11-3,TRBD1,CASRDRGLNEQFF